The 18 T cell receptor beta chains reported below all come from one sample, sequenced in a study of blood T cell repertoires in COVID-19. Generated by immunoSEQ multiplex PCR, the TCRdb table keeps only in-frame clones and is missing some. The repertoire includes some 60,000 clones, about nine tenths of them detected once, and approximately 2.3% sits in the top ten. The sequenced sample was peripheral blood. The receptors come from a man in his sixties with acute or convalescent COVID-19.

The chain recombines TRBV6-2 or TRBV6-3 with TRBJ1-2; the D is unclear. The V end lost 2 bases, the J end lost 8 bases, and 15 bases lay between the germline ends. The CDR3 covers 14 residues. Germline assignment: CDR1 MNHEY and CDR2 SVGEGT. This CDR3 is CASSYARGPGGYTF. In DNA, the CDR3 is TGTGCCAGCAGTTACGCCCGCGGCCCGGGAGGCTACACCTTC.

This chain uses TRBV10-3 with TRBJ1-1; no reliable D call. V was trimmed by 7 bases and J by 1 base, leaving 19 bases between them. CDR1 and CDR2 from the germline V gene are ENHRY and SYGVKD. The CDR3 sequence is 16 residues long. CDR3 protein: CAINNQRREENTEAFF. Here the CDR3 DNA reads TGTGCCATCAACAATCAGAGGAGGGAAGAGAACACTGAAGCTTTCTTT.

This clone was picked up one time. The CDR3 coding sequence is TGTGCCACCAGCAAACGGGGGACTAGAGCTGAGCAGTTCTTC. Protein product: CATSKRGTRAEQFF. This chain connects TRBV15 to TRBJ2-1, with 8 bases matching TRBD2. Losses at the gene ends were 4 bases for V and 9 bases for J; bases not matched to a gene: 8. The CDR3 spans 14 residues. CDR1 is LNHNV and CDR2 is YYDKDF in the germline V gene (reference sequence). Based on the CDR3 plus reference TRBV15 and TRBJ2-1, the full variable domain is DAMVIQNPRYQVTQFGKPVTLSCSQTLNHNVMYWYQQKSSQAPKLLFHYYDKDFNNEADTPDNFQSRRPNTSFCFLDIRSPGLGDTAMYLCATSKRGTRAEQFFGPGTRLTVL.

This chain joins TRBV18 and TRBJ2-1; D may be TRBD1 (6 bases). The CDR3 loop spans 14 amino acids. V lost 1 base and J lost 2, with 6 bases in between. CDR1 is KGHSH, CDR2 LQKENI, per germline. The CDR3 bases are TGTGCCAGCTCACCACGGGACACCTACAATGAGCAGTTCTTC. Protein: CASSPRDTYNEQFF.

About this clone itself: Other DNA sequences in this specimen translate into the identical CDR3. This sequence joins TRBV5-1 and TRBJ2-2, with TRBD2 identical over 9 bases. Germline-derived CDR1 and CDR2 are SGHRS and YFSETQ. This CDR3 has 16 residues. J lost 5 bases, V lost 2 bases, and 7 bases had no gene match. The DNA for the CDR3 is TGCGCCAGCAGCTTAGTAATAGCGGGGGCTACCGGGGAGCTGTTTTTT. It yields the protein CASSLVIAGATGELFF.

This chain uses TRBV12-3 or TRBV12-4 with TRBJ1-5; the D is unclear. V dropped 2 bases and J dropped 4 bases, with 6 bases sitting between them. This CDR3 region has 13 residues. The chain's CDR3 is CASSLYENQPQHF. DNA for the CDR3: TGTGCCAGCAGTTTATATGAGAATCAGCCCCAGCATTTT.

The chain carries TRBV9 and TRBJ2-7; 10 bases are shared with TRBD2. The CDR3 has 16 residues. V shed 3 bases, J shed 3 bases, and the junction held 9 bases outside the gene matches. Germline V gives CDR1 SGDLS, CDR2 YYNGEE. The CDR3 DNA reads TGTGCCAGCAGCGCCGGGACTAGCGTTAGAAACTACGAGCAGTACTTC. It yields the protein CASSAGTSVRNYEQYF.

The rearrangement uses TRBV14 and TRBJ2-3; TRBD2 matches 9 bases. The CDR3 contains 15 residues. The junction had 2 bases not matched to a gene; V was cut back by 3 bases and J by 1 base. The germline V gene encodes CDR1 SGHDN and CDR2 FVKESK. The CDR3 DNA follows: TGTGCCAGCAGCCATTGGACTAGCGGCACAGATACGCAGTATTTT. Translation: CASSHWTSGTDTQYF.

V usage is TRBV9 and J usage is TRBJ2-2; possible D gene TRBD2, 5 bases. Trimming removed 4 bases from V and 6 bases from J, with 13 bases in between. This CDR3 region has 14 residues. The germline V gene has CDR1 SGDLS and CDR2 YYNGEE. In nucleotides, the CDR3 is TGTGCCAGCAGCATGAGGGCTTCTCCCGGGGAGCTGTTTTTT. Amino acid sequence: CASSMRASPGELFF.

The chain recombines TRBV6-2 or TRBV6-3 with TRBJ2-7; possible D gene TRBD2, 6 bases. The germline CDR1 and CDR2 sequences are MNHEY and SVGEGT. Trimming cost V 2 bases and J 0 bases, with 11 bases left between them. The CDR3 is made up of 15 amino acids. CDR3 DNA sequence: TGTGCCAGCAGTTACGGCAGCGGGCCCTCCTACGAGCAGTACTTC. It translates to CASSYGSGPSYEQYF.

The V gene is TRBV7-3, the J gene TRBJ2-1; TRBD2 matches 10 bases. With V trimmed by 7 bases and J by 2 bases, 5 bases remained unmatched. CDR1 and CDR2 from the germline V gene are SGHTA and FQGTGA. The CDR3 sequence is 15 residues long. DNA for the CDR3: TGTGCCAGCACCCTCGGGACTAGCGCCTACAATGAGCAGTTCTTC. As protein: CASTLGTSAYNEQFF.

V and J are TRBV6-2 or TRBV6-3 and TRBJ2-7; D gene uncertain. The CDR3 is made up of 15 amino acids. Germline V gene sequence: CDR1 MNHEY, CDR2 SVGEGT. The V gene lost 0 bases and the J gene lost 0 bases, with 9 bases spanning the gap. CDR3 in DNA: TGTGCCAGCAGTTACTCTAGGCCAGGCTCCTACGAGCAGTACTTC. Residues: CASSYSRPGSYEQYF.

CDR3 sequence (DNA): TGTGCCAGTAGTACGGGCAGGGACTACGAGCAGTACTTC. Amino acids: CASSTGRDYEQYF. The chain employs TRBV19 and TRBJ2-7, with a weak D call TRBD1 (5 bases). The V gene lost 4 bases and the J gene lost 3 bases, with 10 bases spanning the gap. This CDR3 is built from 13 residues. Germline assignment: CDR1 LNHDA and CDR2 SQIVND (reference sequence).

The chain recombines TRBV5-1 with TRBJ1-2; 7 nucleotides align to TRBD1. This CDR3 has 15 amino acids. Trimming removed 4 bases from V and 0 bases from J; junction bases left unmatched: 6. The germline V gene has CDR1 SGHRS and CDR2 YFSETQ. The CDR3 sequence is CASSLGTDPNYGYTF. As DNA, the CDR3 is TGCGCCAGCAGCCTTGGGACAGACCCTAACTATGGCTACACCTTC.

V is TRBV29-1 and J is TRBJ2-3; 7 nucleotides agree with TRBD2. The germline V gene encodes CDR1 SQVTM and CDR2 ANQGSEA. The junction had 6 bases not matched to a gene; V was cut back by 2 bases and J by 1 base. The CDR3 has 15 amino acids. In DNA, the CDR3 is TGCAGCGTTGAAAAGGGTCTAGCGGGCACAGATACGCAGTATTTT. This sequence encodes CSVEKGLAGTDTQYF.

J is TRBJ1-1 and V is TRBV5-6; D might be TRBD1 (6 bases). Germline lookup yields CDR1 SGHDT and CDR2 YYEEEE. Trimming removed 4 bases at V and 4 bases at J, with 17 bases between. There are 15 residues in the CDR3. The chain's CDR3 is CASSLIQGLVTEAFF. CDR3 DNA: TGTGCCAGCAGCCTGATACAGGGTTTGGTCACTGAAGCTTTCTTT.

This chain uses TRBV24-1 with TRBJ2-2; 13 nucleotides agree with TRBD2. The CDR3 has 19 amino acids. After removal of 2 bases from V and 5 bases from J, the junction contained 10 bases not matched to a gene. Germline CDR1 is KGHDR and CDR2 is SFDVKD. CDR3 region: CATSDSLLAGGRRTGELFF. The DNA of the CDR3 is TGTGCCACCAGTGATTCCCTACTAGCGGGAGGGCGAAGGACCGGGGAGCTGTTTTTT.

V is TRBV2 and J is TRBJ1-5; 7 bases match TRBD1. The CDR3 runs to 15 residues. Looked up from germline, CDR1 is SNHLY and CDR2 is FYNNEI. The V and J ends lost 1 base and 3 bases, in that order; junction bases with no gene match: 3. The CDR3 sequence: CASSEDRGNNQPQHF. In nucleotides, the CDR3 is TGTGCCAGCAGTGAAGACAGGGGAAACAATCAGCCCCAGCATTTT.